This T cell receptor (beta chain) derives from a study of T-cell reconstitution after alpha-beta-depleted transplantation in children. This clonotype was counted many times. Its matching antigen is unknown. The CDR3 is made up of 14 amino acids. V shed 8 bases, J shed 7 bases, and the junction held 13 bases outside the gene matches. This sample's TCRbeta library carried unique molecular identifier barcodes. TCRdb recomputed calls from the PCR reads with MiXCR, one row per CDR3 protein. The sample shows 200,000 or so distinct CDR3 sequences, 7.5% to 9.5% of them seen only once. Points from the study as a whole: T-cell counts and diversity at one year post-transplant came mainly from newly produced T cells.

This TCR came from a male patient aged 2 to 10 who had a stem cell transplant for acute myeloid leukemia, so the T cells may come from the graft donor. The source was PBMCs, mostly from graft donor cells, collected 360 days after TCRalphabeta/CD19-depleted stem cell transplant. This chain uses TRBV12-3 or TRBV12-4 with TRBJ2-7; TRBD1 matches 8 bases. CDR3 DNA: TGTGCCAGCGGGCTCGGGACAGGACACGGGGAGCAGTACGTC. This gives the protein CASGLGTGHGEQYV.